This TCR beta chain derives from a study of T cell responses to AZD1222 COVID-19 vaccine. Germline V gene data show CDR1 as LNHDA and CDR2 as SQIVND (reference sequence). V was pared by 6 bases and J by 3 bases, with 8 bases between. This CDR3 has 13 residues. This table comes from immunoSEQ multiplex PCR, and its TCRdb copy is limited to in-frame clones, with some not included. The sample lists about 93,000 clones; 85% to 90% were seen once. The receptor's source is an adult in good health. This chain joins TRBV19 and TRBJ2-2, with D perhaps TRBD2 (5 bases). The source was peripheral blood, collected on day 0 of MenACWY control vaccination. The CDR3 sequence: CASSGGYTGELFF. DNA of the CDR3: TGTGCCAGTAGCGGAGGATACACCGGGGAGCTGTTTTTT.